This is a list of T cell receptor beta chains from one sample in a study of tumor-infiltrating lymphocytes in oesophageal squamous cell carcinoma. TCRdb independently ran MiXCR on the PCR reads; one entry per CDR3 protein. The table shows about 12,000 distinct CDR3 sequences, with 50% to 65% occurring only once. The material sequenced was esophageal tumor tissue. The source of these receptors is a female donor with esophageal squamous cell carcinoma. CDR3s include the opening cysteine and the closing phenylalanine or tryptophan. D genes are given only for firm matches. Clone size is given for some rows only: seen once, a few or many times, or a class if the clone is expanded.

J,size,D,length,V,DNA,CDR3
TRBJ2-5,-,TRBD1,14,TRBV5-6,TGTGCCAGCAGCTTGAAAGACAGGGGCGGGACCCAGTACTTC,CASSLKDRGGTQYF
TRBJ2-1,few,-,15,TRBV7-2,TGTGCCAGCAGCTTAGAAGCAGAAACCTACAATGAGCAGTTCTTC,CASSLEAETYNEQFF
TRBJ2-1,many,-,15,TRBV11-2,TGTGCCAGCAGCTTAAGCCGGGGCGACTACAATGAGCAGTTCTTC,CASSLSRGDYNEQFF
TRBJ2-2,many,-,12,TRBV9,TGTGCCAGCAGCGTAAGGACCGGGGAGCTGTTTTTT,CASSVRTGELFF
TRBJ2-2,-,TRBD2,14,TRBV12-3/TRBV12-4,TGTGCCAGCAGGGAGCGGGAGAGAACCGGGGAGCTGTTTTTT,CASRERERTGELFF
TRBJ2-1,few,-,15,TRBV7-9,TGTGCCAGCAGCTCGGCTACAACCGTACACAATGAGCAGTTCTTC,CASSSATTVHNEQFF
TRBJ2-7,-,-,12,TRBV12-3/TRBV12-4,TGTGCCAGCAGTTTTCAGGGCCACGAGCAGTACTTC,CASSFQGHEQYF
TRBJ2-1,many,TRBD2,15,TRBV7-3,TGTGCCAGCAGCCTAAGCGGGAGGTATAAGGATGAGCAGTTCTTC,CASSLSGRYKDEQFF
TRBJ2-7,-,TRBD1,15,TRBV4-1,TGCGCCAGCAGCCAAGTCCAACAGGGGATCTACGAGCAGTACTTC,CASSQVQQGIYEQYF
TRBJ1-5,few,-,14,TRBV6-1,TGTGCCAGCAGTGTCTGGCAGTATAATCAGCCCCAGCATTTT,CASSVWQYNQPQHF
TRBJ2-1,-,-,16,TRBV11-1,TGTGCCAGCAGCTTAGCGTGGCCAGGGGCGGGTGATGAGCAGTTCTTC,CASSLAWPGAGDEQFF
TRBJ2-1,medium-sized,TRBD2,16,TRBV27,TGTGCCAGTAGTAGCGGGAGCGTACCCTCCTACAATGAGCAGTTCTTC,CASSSGSVPSYNEQFF
TRBJ2-1,few,-,15,TRBV7-6,TGTGCCAGCAGCTTAGGGGGCTTGGTCAACAATGAGCAGTTCTTC,CASSLGGLVNNEQFF
TRBJ2-7,-,TRBD1,14,TRBV2,TGTGCCAGCAGTGGGGGACAGGGGTCGAGCGAGCAGTACTTC,CASSGGQGSSEQYF
TRBJ2-5,-,TRBD2,16,TRBV7-2,TGTGCCAGCAGCTTAGCGAGCGGGAGATTGCAAGAGACCCAGTACTTC,CASSLASGRLQETQYF
TRBJ2-1,-,TRBD2,16,TRBV12-5,TGTGCTAGTGGCCCTGGGAGTAGCGGGGGATACAATGAGCAGTTCTTC,CASGPGSSGGYNEQFF
TRBJ2-3,-,TRBD2,14,TRBV12-3/TRBV12-4,TGTGCCAGCACCCTACTAGCGAGGACAGATACGCAGTATTTT,CASTLLARTDTQYF
TRBJ2-1,-,-,11,TRBV7-3,TGTGCCAGCAGCTTGCGGGGTGAGCAGTTCTTC,CASSLRGEQFF
TRBJ1-1,-,-,13,TRBV12-3/TRBV12-4,TGTGCCAGCAGTCCTCAGACAGCCACTGAAGCTTTCTTT,CASSPQTATEAFF
TRBJ2-1,many,TRBD2,15,TRBV14,TGTGCCAGCAGCCCCAATCGACTAGCCCGAAATGAGCAGTTCTTC,CASSPNRLARNEQFF
TRBJ2-3,-,-,9,TRBV7-3,TGTGCCAGCAGCCCCTCCCCGTACTTC,CASSPSPYF
TRBJ2-1,few,-,13,TRBV7-6,TGTGCCAGCAGCGCAACAGGGCAGGATGAGCAGTTCTTC,CASSATGQDEQFF
TRBJ2-1,-,-,15,TRBV4-2,TGTGTCAGCAGCCAAGGGTCTAGCGAATACAATGAGCAGTTCTTC,CVSSQGSSEYNEQFF
TRBJ2-4,once,-,14,TRBV7-6,TGTGCCAGCAGCCCGGGTTTGCCTTTGGGCATTCAGTACTTC,CASSPGLPLGIQYF
TRBJ2-3,-,-,13,TRBV6-6,TGTGCCAGCAGTTACTCGAGGCCAGATACGCAGTATTTT,CASSYSRPDTQYF
TRBJ2-6,-,TRBD1,18,TRBV11-2,TGTGCCAGCAGCCCTCACAGGGGGCGAGACTCTGGGGCCAACGTCCTGACTTTC,CASSPHRGRDSGANVLTF
TRBJ1-4,few,TRBD1,15,TRBV6-1,TGTGCCAGCAGTAACCAACCGGGACAGCTCGCTCCTCCGTTTTTT,CASSNQPGQLAPPFF
TRBJ2-5,-,TRBD1,15,TRBV12-3/TRBV12-4,TGTGCCAGCAGTCCACTTGGACAGGGAAGAGGGACCCAGTACTTC,CASSPLGQGRGTQYF
TRBJ1-1,-,-,15,TRBV7-4,TGTGCCAGCAGCTTTTGGGCAGGGAAGAACACTGAAGCTTTCTTT,CASSFWAGKNTEAFF
TRBJ1-5,once,-,15,TRBV7-6,TGTGCCAGCAGCTTACAGTCAGGCGTTAATCAGCCCCAGCATTTT,CASSLQSGVNQPQHF
TRBJ2-5,-,TRBD2,18,TRBV11-2,TGTGCCAGCAGCTCCTTTGGACTAGCGGGAGGAGGAGACAATGAGCAGTACTTC,CASSSFGLAGGGDNEQYF
TRBJ2-7,-,-,13,TRBV18,TGTGCCAGCTCACCACGGGGAAACTACGAGCAGTACTTC,CASSPRGNYEQYF
TRBJ2-3,few,TRBD2,16,TRBV12-3/TRBV12-4,TGTGCCAGCAGTTTCTTACGGACTAGCATTCCAGATACGCAGTATTTT,CASSFLRTSIPDTQYF
TRBJ1-2,-,-,13,TRBV27,TGTGCCAGCAGTTTCGGGGGGGGCTATGGCTACACCTTC,CASSFGGGYGYTF
TRBJ2-1,-,TRBD2,15,TRBV7-2,TGTGCCAGCAGCTTCTTTAGCGGGACCTACAATGAGCAGTTCTTC,CASSFFSGTYNEQFF
TRBJ1-2,-,TRBD1,15,TRBV6-5,TGTGCCAGCAGTGGCCGTACGACAGGGCACTATGGCTACACCTTC,CASSGRTTGHYGYTF
TRBJ2-5,once,-,11,TRBV7-4,TGTGCCAGCGGGCGGCGGGAGACCCAGTACTTC,CASGRRETQYF
TRBJ2-7,-,TRBD2,15,TRBV12-3/TRBV12-4,TGTGCCAGCAGCCGGACTAGCGGGAGGTACAATGAGCAGTACTTC,CASSRTSGRYNEQYF
TRBJ1-6,many,-,18,TRBV27,TGTGCCAGCAGTTTAAGGGTCACAGGGAGCTCCTATAATTCACCCCTCCACTTT,CASSLRVTGSSYNSPLHF
TRBJ2-1,-,-,13,TRBV7-6,TGTGCCAGCAGCTTACGTTACCTCAATGAGCAGTTCTTC,CASSLRYLNEQFF
TRBJ2-1,-,-,15,TRBV12-3/TRBV12-4,TGTGCCAGCAGTCCCAGGGGGGGGTCCCACAATGAGCAGTTCTTC,CASSPRGGSHNEQFF
TRBJ2-2,-,TRBD2,19,TRBV6-5,TGTGCCAGCAGTTCATTTGATGTTTTAGCGGGAGAGAACACCGGGGAGCTGTTTTTT,CASSSFDVLAGENTGELFF
TRBJ2-5,-,-,11,TRBV28,TGTGCCAGCAGTTTGTTAGCGACTCCGTACTTC,CASSLLATPYF
TRBJ2-1,once,TRBD2,18,TRBV7-6,TGTGCCAGCAGCTTATCTGCCCCACCGGGACTAAGGTACAATGAGCAGTTCTTC,CASSLSAPPGLRYNEQFF